The sequence of this T cell receptor (beta chain) was determined in a study of blood T cell repertoires in COVID-19. Per the authors' pipeline: Scientists estimated how many nucleated cells there were by amplifying reference gene primers. TCRdb keeps only in-frame clones here, not all; method: immunoSEQ multiplex PCR. V and J calls and clone size are given by that table; D and trimming were obtained from the DNA. The sample consists of 25,000 to 35,000 clones, roughly 90% of them appearing once. Germline lookup yields CDR1 SGHTS and CDR2 YDEGEE. V lost 4 bases, J lost 8 bases, and 22 bases lay in between. This CDR3 contains 16 residues.

The source of this sequence is an older man with active or convalescent COVID-19. The chain has TRBV5-8 and TRBJ2-1, with D possibly TRBD2 on 5 matching bases. The specimen sequenced was peripheral blood. CDR3 region: CASSRPPGPGVYEQFF. The CDR3 bases are TGTGCCAGCAGCCGACCGCCGGGCCCCGGGGTCTATGAGCAGTTCTTC.